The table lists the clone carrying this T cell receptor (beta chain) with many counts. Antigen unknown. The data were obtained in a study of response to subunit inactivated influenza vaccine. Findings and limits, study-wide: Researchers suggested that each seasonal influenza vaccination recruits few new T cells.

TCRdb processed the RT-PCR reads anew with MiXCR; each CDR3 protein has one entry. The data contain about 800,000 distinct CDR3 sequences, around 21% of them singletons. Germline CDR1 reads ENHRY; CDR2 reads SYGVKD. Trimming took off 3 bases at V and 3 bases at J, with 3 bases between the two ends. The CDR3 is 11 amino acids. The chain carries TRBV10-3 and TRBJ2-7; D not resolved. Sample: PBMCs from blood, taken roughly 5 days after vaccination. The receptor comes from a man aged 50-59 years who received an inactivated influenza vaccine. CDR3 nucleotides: TGTGCCATCAGTGACAACTACGAGCAGTACTTC. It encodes CAISDNYEQYF.